The 23 T cell receptor beta chains below were found in one sample sequenced in a study of CD4 T cells in relation to SARS-CoV-2 and coronaviruses. The protocol was immunoSEQ multiplex PCR, while the TCRdb copy is restricted to in-frame clones and leaves out a portion. The profile shows about 56,000 clones, 92% of them singletons. The sequencing input was naive CD4+ T cells from PBMCs. Documented subset: naive CD4+ T cells isolated by negative enrichment. The receptors here all came from an adult with COVID-19.

The chain employs TRBV21-1 and TRBJ1-1. TRBV21-1 is designated a pseudogene. The length of the CDR3 is 17 residues. CDR3 sequence: CASSKARRGGSQMLAFF. The CDR3 nucleotides read TGTGCCAGCAGCAAAGCAAGGAGGGGTGGATCTCAAATGTTGGCTTTCTTT.

The chain employs TRBV6-5 and TRBJ1-1; 9 nucleotides match TRBD1. CDR3 length: 14 amino acids. Germline V gene data show CDR1 as MNHEY and CDR2 as SVGAGI. V lost 5 bases to trimming and J lost 6 bases; unmatched junction nucleotides: 7. In DNA form, the CDR3 reads TGTGCCAGCAGTAGAGACAGGGGGTACGCTGAAGCTTTCTTT. It codes for CASSRDRGYAEAFF.

This clone appeared a single time. The CDR3 here is CASSQDRGPSNTEAFF. In nucleotides, the CDR3 is TGTGCCAGCAGCCAAGACAGGGGTCCATCGAACACTGAAGCTTTCTTT. The chain links TRBV6-2 or TRBV6-3 to TRBJ1-1; 8 nucleotides align to TRBD1. The CDR3 runs to 16 residues. The V gene end was trimmed by 6 bases and the J gene end by 1 base; junction bases not matched to a gene: 10. The germline V gene encodes CDR1 MNHEY and CDR2 SVGEGT.

The genes are TRBV6-5 and TRBJ1-2, with a possible D match to TRBD1 (5 bases). The CDR3 runs 14 residues. Germline V gives CDR1 MNHEY, CDR2 SVGAGI. V was trimmed by 2 bases and J by 4 bases, leaving 11 bases between them. The CDR3 DNA sequence: TGTGCCAGCAGTTACGTCAGGGAAGGCTATGGCTACACCTTC. Amino acids: CASSYVREGYGYTF.

This chain connects TRBV21-1 to TRBJ1-2; the table's D call of TRBD1 was not tested on the DNA. TRBV21-1 is flagged as a pseudogene. This CDR3 has 11 amino acids. The CDR3 coding sequence is TGTGCCAGCACCCATAACTATGGCTACACCTTC. It is translated as CASTHNYGYTF.

The chain joins TRBV6-5 to TRBJ1-6, with D perhaps matching TRBD1 (6 bases). This CDR3 is built from 15 residues. V was clipped by 6 bases and J by 5 bases, with 14 bases between them. The germline V gene has CDR1 MNHEY and CDR2 SVGAGI. CDR3 amino acids: CASSHRTDNNSPLHF. CDR3 in DNA: TGTGCCAGCAGCCATCGGACAGATAATAATTCACCCCTCCACTTT.

The chain joins TRBV7-3 to TRBJ2-1, with D unresolved. Germline CDR1 reads SGHTA; CDR2 reads FQGTGA. CDR3 length equals 12 residues. Trimming took off 2 bases at V and 9 bases at J, with 8 bases between the two ends. The CDR3 nucleotides read TGTGCCAGCAGCTTATCTGACGGTGAGCAGTTCTTC. Translation gives CASSLSDGEQFF.

J is TRBJ2-1 and V is TRBV19; 15 bases fit TRBD2. Germline CDR1 LNHDA, CDR2 SQIVND (reference sequence). V lost 7 bases to trimming and J lost 1 base; unmatched junction nucleotides: 8. The CDR3 sequence is 18 residues long. For the CDR3, the DNA is TGTGCCAGTACATGGGGACTAGCGGGAGGTGGTTCCTACAATGAGCAGTTCTTC. Residues: CASTWGLAGGGSYNEQFF.

This chain uses TRBV24-1 with TRBJ2-1; 10 bases are shared with TRBD1. This CDR3 has 15 amino acids. Germline V lookup: CDR1 KGHDR, CDR2 SFDVKD. V lost 7 bases and J lost 3; bases outside the gene matches: 5. CDR3 region: CATRPGQGRYNEQFF. The CDR3 nucleotides are TGTGCCACCAGACCGGGACAGGGGCGCTACAATGAGCAGTTCTTC.

The gene calls are TRBV24-1 and TRBJ2-1; TRBD2 matches at 10 bases. V gave up 4 bases and J gave up 7 bases; unmatched junction bases: 15. This CDR3 contains 18 residues. Germline CDR1 is KGHDR and CDR2 is SFDVKD. The CDR3 DNA reads as TGTGCCACCAGTGACCCGGCCAAGGGAGCGGGAGGGGGAAATGAGCAGTTCTTC. Its translation: CATSDPAKGAGGGNEQFF.

Only one count was recorded for this clone. This chain connects TRBV2 to TRBJ1-1; 11 nucleotides match TRBD1. The V gene end was trimmed by 7 bases and the J gene end by 7 bases; junction bases not matched to a gene: 5. The CDR3 spans 13 residues. Germline V CDR1 and CDR2: SNHLY, FYNNEI. The CDR3 spells CASMDRGLGEAFF. DNA for the CDR3: TGTGCCAGCATGGACAGGGGGCTTGGTGAAGCTTTCTTT.

The sample holds one count of this clone. The gene calls are TRBV11-3 and TRBJ2-1; D is ambiguous. CDR3 length: 13 amino acids. The germline CDR1 and CDR2 sequences are SGHNT and YENEEA. With 2 bases removed from V and 2 bases from J, the gap between germline ends came to 4 bases. CDR3 residues: CASSLRAYNEQFF. The DNA of the CDR3 is TGTGCCAGCAGCTTAAGGGCCTACAATGAGCAGTTCTTC. Supplemented by reference TRBV11-3 and TRBJ2-1, the full variable domain reads EAGVVQSPRYKIIEKKQPVAFWCNPISGHNTLYWYLQNLGQGPELLIRYENEEAVDDSQLPKDRFSAERLKGVDSTLKIQPAELGDSAVYLCASSLRAYNEQFFGPGTRLTVL.

The CDR3 reads CASSTPTEYYEQYF. CDR3 in DNA: TGTGCCAGCAGTACACCGACAGAGTACTACGAGCAGTACTTC. The rearrangement uses TRBV28 and TRBJ2-7, with D perhaps matching TRBD1 (5 bases). The CDR3 is 14 amino acids. Germline loops: CDR1 MDHEN, CDR2 SYDVKM. Trimming pared 5 bases from V and 3 bases from J, leaving 14 bases between.

The V and J genes are TRBV5-8 and TRBJ1-2; possibly TRBD1 for D (5 bases). The CDR3 sequence is 15 residues long. Germline CDR1 and CDR2: SGHTS and YDEGEE. The V end lost 0 bases, the J end lost 1 base, and 10 bases lay between the germline ends. The CDR3 region is CASSLDRGYNYGYTF. The CDR3 DNA sequence: TGTGCCAGCAGCTTGGATAGGGGATATAACTATGGCTACACCTTC.

Worth noting for this clone: Relative to the germline gene, one junction end is altered; a read error may explain this. The J gene is TRBJ2-7, the V gene TRBV7-2; D may match TRBD1 or TRBD2 (5 bases each). CDR3 length: 16 residues. The germline CDR1 and CDR2 sequences are SGHTA and FQGNSA. The CDR3 region is CASSVAPGDVAYEQYF. For the CDR3, the DNA is TGTGCCAGCAGCGTAGCCCCCGGGGACGTAGCCTACGAGCAGTACTTC.

A single count supports this clone. This sequence joins TRBV15 and TRBJ2-3, with 9 bases matching TRBD2. The V and J ends lost 1 base and 2 bases, in that order; junction bases with no gene match: 4. This CDR3 contains 16 residues. Germline V CDR1 and CDR2: LNHNV, YYDKDF (reference sequence). The CDR3, as DNA: TGTGCCACCAGCAGAGGACTAGCGGCACCCACAGATACGCAGTATTTT. Translated, it gives CATSRGLAAPTDTQYF.

Note on this clone: Other DNA sequences within the sample encode an identical CDR3. The chain recombines TRBV5-1 with TRBJ1-1, with a possible D match to TRBD1 (5 bases). CDR3 size: 14 residues. Trimming pared 4 bases from V and 0 bases from J, leaving 10 bases between. Germline lookup yields CDR1 SGHRS and CDR2 YFSETQ. The CDR3 spells CASSLGQMNTEAFF. CDR3 DNA sequence: TGCGCCAGCAGCCTTGGACAAATGAACACTGAAGCTTTCTTT.

The chain employs TRBV7-9 and TRBJ2-1; TRBD1 or TRBD2 may be the D gene (5 bases each). The germline V gene has CDR1 SEHNR and CDR2 FQNEAQ (reference sequence). The CDR3 sequence is 18 residues long. V was clipped by 5 bases and J by 0 bases, with 20 bases between them. CDR3 in amino acids: CASSPVGRVGSSYNEQFF. The DNA for the CDR3 is TGTGCCAGCAGCCCGGTGGGGCGGGTGGGAAGCTCCTACAATGAGCAGTTCTTC.

This chain uses TRBV7-2 with TRBJ2-7; D is unclear. This CDR3 is built from 13 residues. The ends were cut back, 5 bases at V and 7 bases at J, with 15 bases in the middle. From germline, CDR1 is SGHTA and CDR2 FQGNSA. CDR3 residues: CASSPPGSREQYF. The CDR3 DNA reads as TGTGCCAGCAGCCCCCCCGGGTCCCGGGAGCAGTACTTC.

J is TRBJ2-1 and V is TRBV7-2; TRBD2 agrees at 7 bases. J gave up 5 bases and V 6 bases, and 4 bases lay outside the gene matches. Germline V lookup: CDR1 SGHTA, CDR2 FQGNSA. CDR3 length: 13 amino acids. CDR3 protein: CASRLSGNNEQFF. Written as DNA, the CDR3 is TGTGCCAGCAGGTTAAGCGGGAACAATGAGCAGTTCTTC. Full variable domain (remainder filled in from reference TRBV7-2 and TRBJ2-1): GAGVSQSPSNKVTEKGKDVELRCDPISGHTALYWYRQSLGQGLEFLIYFQGNSAPDKSGLPSDRFSAERTGGSVSTLTIQRTQQEDSAVYLCASRLSGNNEQFFGPGTRLTVL.

The CDR3 coding sequence is TGTGCCAGCAGCCCGCCCGCGGGCCATTATGGCTACACCTTC. Its protein product is CASSPPAGHYGYTF. V is TRBV28 and J is TRBJ1-2; D is ambiguous. Germline CDR1 MDHEN, CDR2 SYDVKM. The ends were cut back, 6 bases at V and 5 bases at J, with 16 bases in the middle. This CDR3 region has 14 residues.

This clone occurred a few times. The chain carries TRBV11-2 and TRBJ2-7; 9 bases line up with TRBD2. There are 16 residues in the CDR3. Losses at the gene ends were 6 bases for V and 2 bases for J; bases not matched to a gene: 11. Germline assignment: CDR1 SGHAT and CDR2 FQNNGV. Here the CDR3 reads CASRSVLAGLPYEQYF. In DNA, the CDR3 is TGTGCCAGCAGATCCGTCCTAGCGGGGCTACCCTACGAGCAGTACTTC.

The V call is TRBV7-3, the J call TRBJ2-3; 13 nucleotides align to TRBD2. The germline V gene has CDR1 SGHTA and CDR2 FQGTGA. The ends lost 4 bases at V and 4 bases at J; junction bases unmatched: 5. CDR3 length: 16 amino acids. The CDR3 bases are TGTGCCAGCAGCTCCGGACTAGCGGGAGTGGCAGATACGCAGTATTTT. Amino acid sequence: CASSSGLAGVADTQYF.